This TCR beta chain was identified in a study of T cell repertoires in cytomegalovirus infection. The V and J ends lost 0 bases and 5 bases respectively, with 11 bases between them. Looked up from germline, CDR1 is SGHVT and CDR2 is SQSDAQ. This CDR3 comprises 15 residues. With respect to this clonotype: Its antigen is still unknown.

TCRdb independently ran MiXCR on the reads; one entry per CDR3 protein. The sample holds 900,000 to 950,000 distinct CDR3 sequences; about a third are singletons and the top ten take around an eighth. The clonotype originates from a human donor in good health (CMV status not recorded). Some clones in this sample may be carry-over from other donors' samples. V is TRBV7-4 and J is TRBJ1-5; possibly TRBD1 for D (5 bases). Specimen: cultured CD8+ T cells from PBMCs, collected from culture after CMV antigen stimulation. The CDR3 loop reads CASSLATKGDQPQHF. The DNA for the CDR3 is TGTGCCAGCAGCTTAGCGACGAAAGGGGATCAGCCCCAGCATTTT.